The sequence of this T cell receptor (beta chain) was determined in a study of shared clonotypes between healthy human individuals. TCRdb keeps only in-frame clones here, not all; method: immunoSEQ multiplex PCR. The table lists roughly 2 million clones, approximately 95% of them singletons. This CDR3 has 12 residues. V lost 3 bases to trimming and J lost 5 bases, with 5 bases between them. In germline, CDR1 is SGHNT, CDR2 YYREEE (reference sequence). Sequenced input: naive CD4+ T cells sorted from blood. The subset denotes: CD45RA+ positively selected. This TCR came from a man between 18 and 35 years old in good health. The chain has TRBV5-4 and TRBJ2-2; D is undetermined. CDR3 sequence (DNA): TGTGCCAGCAGCTCAAGAACCGGGGAGCTGTTTTTT. This sequence encodes CASSSRTGELFF.